Each of the 28 T cell receptor beta chains below was sequenced from the same sample in a study of T cells in Graves' hyperthyroidism and ophthalmopathy. RNA transcripts were the template for amplifying TCR beta CDR3 regions. HTBI primers drove first-round RT-PCR of the TCR CDR3. MiXCR, applied by TCRdb to the multiplex PCR reads, yields one record per CDR3 protein. The sample shows about 130,000 distinct CDR3 sequences, around 21% of them seen only once. Sequenced sample: blood. The origin of the receptors is a woman between 45 and 65 years old with Graves' hyperthyroidism that later progressed to Graves' ophthalmopathy.

In its sample, this clonotype was seen a few times. The chain carries TRBV4-1 and TRBJ2-1, with 9 bases that match TRBD2. The CDR3 has 15 amino acids. CDR1 is MGHRA, CDR2 YSYEKL, per germline. Trimming cost V 5 bases and J 2 bases; bases outside gene matches: 4. The CDR3 DNA is TGCGCCAGCAGCACTAGCGGGCTCGCCTACAATGAGCAGTTCTTC. As protein: CASSTSGLAYNEQFF.

J is TRBJ2-5 and V is TRBV12-3 or TRBV12-4, with D uncertain. V lost 1 base and J 6 bases, leaving 9 bases between the germline ends. The CDR3 is 13 residues long. The CDR3 nucleotides read TGTGCCAGCAGTTTAGGGGTTTTGCAGACCCAGTACTTC. This sequence encodes CASSLGVLQTQYF.

The chain recombines TRBV10-1 with TRBJ2-1, with 7 bases that match TRBD1. The V gene end was trimmed by 7 bases and the J gene end by 6 bases; junction bases not matched to a gene: 6. This CDR3 contains 13 residues. Germline loops: CDR1 WNHNN, CDR2 SYGVQD (reference sequence). The CDR3 bases are TGCGCCAGCAACCTACAGGGGAGCAATGAGCAGTTCTTC. Translation: CASNLQGSNEQFF.

This clonotype was recorded a few times. The chain uses TRBV5-1 and TRBJ2-3; a possible D gene is TRBD2 (5 bases). Germline V gene data show CDR1 as SGHRS and CDR2 as YFSETQ. The germline V and J ends were trimmed by 2 bases and 0 bases, with 16 bases remaining between them. The CDR3 sequence is 17 residues long. The CDR3 loop is CASSFTSQRTSTDTQYF. DNA of the CDR3: TGCGCCAGCAGCTTTACATCACAGAGGACTAGCACAGATACGCAGTATTTT.

This clonotype appeared many times. This chain connects TRBV3-1 to TRBJ1-2; D is ambiguous. Trimming removed 4 bases at V and 2 bases at J, with 8 bases between. CDR1 and CDR2 (germline): LGHDT, YNNKEL (reference sequence). The CDR3 spans 13 residues. CDR3 nucleotide sequence: TGTGCCAGCAGCCGGGGATGGAACTATGGCTACACCTTC. Protein product: CASSRGWNYGYTF.

This clonotype was counted at least ten times. The chain joins TRBV20-1 to TRBJ1-1; TRBD1 is a possible D gene (5 bases). The CDR3 is 14 amino acids. Germline loops: CDR1 DFQATT, CDR2 SNEGSKA (reference sequence). The V gene lost 6 bases and the J gene lost 0 bases, with 14 bases spanning the gap. The CDR3 protein is CSARTGRMNTEAFF. In DNA form, the CDR3 reads TGCAGTGCCCGGACGGGGCGGATGAACACTGAAGCTTTCTTT.

The chain carries TRBV11-2 and TRBJ2-1; no clear D. Germline V gene sequence: CDR1 SGHAT, CDR2 FQNNGV. V was pared by 1 base and J by 8 bases, with 15 bases between. The CDR3 consists of 15 residues. The CDR3 sequence: CASSLGAHYRHEQFF. The CDR3 region has the DNA TGTGCCAGCAGCTTAGGTGCCCACTATAGACATGAGCAGTTCTTC.

The chain's CDR3 is CASSLSQADFGANVLTF. CDR3 bases: TGTGCCAGCAGCTTGAGCCAGGCGGATTTTGGGGCCAACGTCCTGACTTTC. V usage is TRBV5-5 and J usage is TRBJ2-6; D remains ambiguous. Trimming took 1 base from V and 3 from J, leaving 14 bases between them. There are 17 residues in the CDR3. Germline V CDR1 and CDR2: SGHKS, YYEKEE (reference sequence).

The CDR3, as DNA: TGTGCCAGCAGCTTAGGGGGTGCCGAGCAGTACTTC. Translating gives CASSLGGAEQYF. V and J are TRBV7-9 and TRBJ2-7; D is ambiguous. Germline V gene lookup returns CDR1 SEHNR and CDR2 FQNEAQ (reference sequence). Trimming shortened V by 1 base and J by 6 bases, and 7 bases separated the two germline ends. The CDR3 covers 12 residues. Full variable domain (remainder filled in from reference TRBV7-9 and TRBJ2-7): DTGVSQNPRHKITKRGQNVTFRCDPISEHNRLYWYRQTLGQGPEFLTYFQNEAQLEKSRLLSDRFSAERPKGSFSTLEIQRTEQGDSAMYLCASSLGGAEQYFGPGTRLTVT.

There are many counts of this clonotype. The CDR3 spells CSAGGAGRPKDNEQFF. The CDR3 nucleotides read TGCAGTGCAGGGGGAGCGGGCCGACCCAAGGACAATGAGCAGTTCTTC. This chain connects TRBV20-1 to TRBJ2-1; D might be TRBD1 or TRBD2, each matching 6 bases. V gave up 6 bases and J gave up 5 bases, with 23 bases separating them. This CDR3 contains 16 residues. Germline lookup yields CDR1 DFQATT and CDR2 SNEGSKA (reference sequence).

The chain couples TRBV5-1 to TRBJ2-2, with TRBD1 identical over 7 bases. The CDR3 runs 14 residues. V dropped 3 bases and J dropped 7; count of bases not matched to a gene: 6. Germline assignment: CDR1 SGHRS and CDR2 YFSETQ. This CDR3 is CASSYSTGNGELFF. CDR3 in DNA: TGCGCCAGCAGCTACTCGACAGGGAACGGGGAGCTGTTTTTT.

The sample holds many counts of this clonotype. The CDR3 loop reads CSAREQRGMNTEAFF. The CDR3 DNA sequence: TGCAGTGCTAGAGAGCAGAGGGGCATGAACACTGAAGCTTTCTTT. V usage is TRBV20-1 and J usage is TRBJ1-1; D might be TRBD1 (5 bases). Looked up from germline, CDR1 is DFQATT and CDR2 is SNEGSKA (reference sequence). CDR3 length equals 15 residues. The V end was cut by 0 bases, the J end by 0 bases, with 11 bases between.

The chain combines TRBV19 with TRBJ2-1, with 13 bases that match TRBD2. V shed 6 bases and J 7 bases; nucleotides not matched to a gene: 6. Per germline, CDR1 LNHDA and CDR2 SQIVND (reference sequence). The CDR3 is 15 residues long. CDR3: CASSPWTSGRNEQFF. The CDR3 region has the DNA TGTGCCAGTAGCCCCTGGACTAGCGGGAGAAATGAGCAGTTCTTC.

This clonotype was seen many times. V usage is TRBV20-1 and J usage is TRBJ1-1; D is unclear. CDR1 is DFQATT and CDR2 is SNEGSKA in the germline V gene (reference sequence). The length of the CDR3 is 12 residues. V lost 3 bases and J 4 bases, leaving 9 bases between the germline ends. The chain's CDR3 is CSASLVGTEAFF. CDR3 nucleotides: TGCAGTGCTAGTTTGGTGGGCACTGAAGCTTTCTTT.

Ten or more counts support this clonotype. The genes are TRBV20-1 and TRBJ2-5, with 13 bases fitting TRBD2. V lost 4 bases to trimming and J lost 5 bases; unmatched junction nucleotides: 4. Germline CDR1 DFQATT, CDR2 SNEGSKA (reference sequence). The CDR3 has 14 amino acids. The DNA of the CDR3 is TGCAGTGCTAAGACTAGCGGGAGGACGGAGACCCAGTACTTC. This sequence encodes CSAKTSGRTETQYF.

The table lists this clonotype with many counts. The rearrangement joins TRBV3-1 to TRBJ2-7; possibly TRBD1 or TRBD2 for D (5 bases each). Germline V lookup: CDR1 LGHDT, CDR2 YNNKEL (reference sequence). Trimming pared 0 bases from V and 3 bases from J, leaving 18 bases between. The CDR3 spans 17 residues. The CDR3 DNA reads as TGTGCCAGCAGCCAAGATTCTCACCCCCGGGACCTCTACGAGCAGTACTTC. Protein sequence: CASSQDSHPRDLYEQYF.

The chain links TRBV20-1 to TRBJ2-7; D is possibly TRBD1 or TRBD2 (5 bases each). CDR1 and CDR2 (germline): DFQATT, SNEGSKA (reference sequence). This CDR3 has 11 amino acids. Trimming left V 3 bases short and J 2 bases short, with 5 bases between. The CDR3 DNA reads as TGCAGTGCTAGGGGGGCCTACGAGCAGTACTTC. Its protein product is CSARGAYEQYF.

This clonotype was counted ten times or more. The rearrangement links TRBV20-1 to TRBJ2-3, with D perhaps matching TRBD2 (5 bases). This CDR3 region has 13 residues. Germline V gene sequence: CDR1 DFQATT, CDR2 SNEGSKA (reference sequence). V was clipped by 5 bases and J by 1 base, with 10 bases between them. The CDR3 loop is CSAPGVGTDTQYF. Here the CDR3 DNA reads TGCAGTGCTCCCGGGGTAGGCACAGATACGCAGTATTTT.

At least ten counts were recorded for this clonotype. The chain employs TRBV3-1 and TRBJ2-3, with D unclear. The V end lost 0 bases, the J end lost 4 bases, and 5 bases lay between the germline ends. CDR1 is LGHDT and CDR2 is YNNKEL in the germline V gene (reference sequence). This CDR3 contains 13 residues. This chain's CDR3 is CASSQDPPDTQYF. CDR3 nucleotide sequence: TGTGCCAGCAGCCAAGATCCCCCAGATACGCAGTATTTT.

This clonotype was recorded many times. CDR3 nucleotide sequence: TGTGCCAGCAGCTTAACGGAATACAATGAGCAGTTCTTC. This sequence encodes CASSLTEYNEQFF. V and J are TRBV7-6 and TRBJ2-1; no firm D call. Germline values: CDR1 SGHVS, CDR2 FNYEAQ. The V and J ends lost 2 bases and 4 bases respectively, with 6 bases between them. The CDR3 loop spans 13 amino acids.

This clonotype was observed many times. The chain carries TRBV6-1 and TRBJ2-7; TRBD1 matches at 9 bases. The V segment lost 6 bases and the J segment 4 bases; nucleotides outside the gene matches: 7. The CDR3 is 14 residues long. CDR1 and CDR2 (germline): MNHNS, SASEGT. This CDR3 is CASRETGGRYEQYF. CDR3 nucleotide sequence: TGTGCCAGCAGGGAGACAGGGGGTAGGTACGAGCAGTACTTC.

This clonotype was picked up many times. The rearrangement joins TRBV18 to TRBJ1-1, with D possibly being TRBD1 (5 bases). Germline CDR1 and CDR2: KGHSH and LQKENI. This CDR3 spans 14 amino acids. Trimming pared 6 bases from V and 3 bases from J, leaving 14 bases between. The CDR3 loop reads CASSPRQLDTEAFF. In DNA, the CDR3 is TGTGCCAGCTCGCCCAGACAGTTGGACACTGAAGCTTTCTTT.

The CDR3 bases are TGTGCCAGCAGCTCGGGGGGGACTAGCGGGGTCAATGAGCAGTTCTTC. It is translated as CASSSGGTSGVNEQFF. This chain connects TRBV11-2 to TRBJ2-1, with 13 bases aligning to TRBD2. After removal of 4 bases from V and 6 bases from J, the junction contained 6 bases not matched to a gene. Germline loops: CDR1 SGHAT, CDR2 FQNNGV. This CDR3 region has 16 residues.

This clonotype has only one observation. V usage is TRBV11-2 and J usage is TRBJ2-1, with 11 bases matching TRBD2. Per the germline V gene, CDR1 is SGHAT and CDR2 is FQNNGV. This CDR3 region has 17 residues. V shed 1 base and J 4 bases; nucleotides not matched to a gene: 6. CDR3 protein: CASSLGLAGGGYNEQFF. CDR3 DNA sequence: TGTGCCAGCAGCTTAGGGCTAGCGGGAGGAGGGTACAATGAGCAGTTCTTC.

The chain links TRBV18 to TRBJ1-5; TRBD1 agrees at 12 bases. This CDR3 contains 16 residues. Germline CDR1 KGHSH, CDR2 LQKENI. V was clipped by 2 bases and J by 7 bases; unmatched bases: 6. CDR3 residues: CASSPVGTGGDQPQHF. CDR3 nucleotide sequence: TGTGCCAGCTCACCAGTAGGGACAGGGGGCGACCAGCCCCAGCATTTT.

This clonotype has at least ten counts. The V call is TRBV12-3 or TRBV12-4, the J call TRBJ2-5, with D unresolved. Trimming left V 6 bases short and J 2 bases short, with 16 bases between. The CDR3 has 15 amino acids. This chain's CDR3 is CASSIGSRSQETQYF. CDR3 in DNA: TGTGCCAGCAGCATTGGTAGCAGGTCACAAGAGACCCAGTACTTC.

The gene calls are TRBV2 and TRBJ2-5; D not resolved. V was pared by 8 bases and J by 5 bases, with 9 bases between. Looked up from germline, CDR1 is SNHLY and CDR2 is FYNNEI. There are 11 residues in the CDR3. CDR3 sequence (DNA): TGTGCCAGCTTAGGGCGGGAGACCCAGTACTTC. Translating gives CASLGRETQYF.

This clonotype appeared many times. V and J are TRBV7-9 and TRBJ1-2, with unresolved D. There are 13 residues in the CDR3. Germline loops: CDR1 SEHNR, CDR2 FQNEAQ (reference sequence). Trimming cost V 3 bases and J 7 bases, with 12 bases left between them. CDR3 protein: CASSLHPWVGYTF. CDR3 DNA: TGTGCCAGCAGCTTGCATCCCTGGGTTGGCTACACCTTC.